The next 21 T cell receptor beta chains were all read from a single sample in a study of glioma-infiltrating T cells. Using RNA template, CDR3s of TCR alpha and beta were amplified with iRepertoire arm-PCR. Via MiXCR, TCRdb re-called the multiplex PCR reads, giving one row per CDR3 protein. The sample lists 95,000 to 110,000 distinct CDR3 sequences; around 31% were seen once. The sample consisted of glioma tissue, nonneoplastic brain tissue, or PBMCs (not recorded which). The receptors shown here come from a human donor with low-grade glioma or glioblastoma, undergoing nonglioma brain surgery, or in good health (not recorded which).

This clonotype was detected a few times. The chain recombines TRBV12-3 or TRBV12-4 with TRBJ1-1; no reliable D call. V gave up 3 bases and J gave up 1 base, with 6 bases separating them. This CDR3 comprises 13 residues. CDR3: CASSFSPNTEAFF. The CDR3 nucleotides read TGTGCCAGCAGTTTCAGCCCGAACACTGAAGCTTTCTTT.

This clonotype was picked up many times. V usage is TRBV5-4 and J usage is TRBJ2-7, with 9 nucleotides matching TRBD2. The CDR3 is 14 amino acids. Germline CDR1 reads SGHNT; CDR2 reads YYREEE (reference sequence). With V trimmed by 0 bases and J by 5 bases, 3 bases remained unmatched. The CDR3 loop reads CASSLERTSDEQYF. CDR3 in DNA: TGTGCCAGCAGCTTGGAAAGGACTAGCGACGAGCAGTACTTC.

This clonotype came up many times. The V call is TRBV2, the J call TRBJ2-4; D is unclear. Deletions cut 6 bases from V and 1 base from J, with 10 bases between. This CDR3 region has 14 residues. Germline-derived CDR1 and CDR2 are SNHLY and FYNNEI. Here the CDR3 reads CASRELDAKNIQYF. In DNA, the CDR3 is TGTGCCAGCAGAGAACTGGATGCCAAAAACATTCAGTACTTC. The whole variable domain, filled in from reference TRBV2 and TRBJ2-4, reads EPEVTQTPSHQVTQMGQEVILRCVPISNHLYFYWYRQILGQKVEFLVSFYNNEISEKSEIFDDQFSVERPDGSNFTLKIRSTKLEDSAMYFCASRELDAKNIQYFGAGTRLSVL.

This clonotype has just a few counts. V usage is TRBV5-1 and J usage is TRBJ2-3; TRBD2 matches 9 bases. V lost 4 bases to trimming and J lost 8 bases; unmatched junction nucleotides: 5. CDR1 is SGHRS and CDR2 is YFSETQ in the germline V gene. The CDR3 is 13 residues long. The CDR3 nucleotides read TGCGCCAGCAGCGCGGGGGGGGCCCCTACGCAGTATTTT. This gives the protein CASSAGGAPTQYF.

This clonotype has at least ten counts. The chain employs TRBV6-6 and TRBJ2-3; 9 bases map to TRBD1. This CDR3 has 17 residues. The germline CDR1 and CDR2 sequences are MNHNY and SVGAGI (reference sequence). Germline trimming cut 2 bases from V and 4 bases from J; bases unmatched to any gene: 10. Here the CDR3 reads CASSYPPGQGRPDTQYF. In DNA, the CDR3 is TGTGCCAGCAGTTACCCGCCGGGACAGGGACGTCCAGATACGCAGTATTTT.

V gene TRBV10-3 combines with J gene TRBJ1-1; no firm D call. Trimming took off 6 bases at V and 3 bases at J, with 5 bases between the two ends. CDR3 length: 11 amino acids. CDR1 and CDR2 (germline): ENHRY, SYGVKD. In DNA form, the CDR3 reads TGTGCCATCAGGAGAGACACTGAAGCTTTCTTT. Translation: CAIRRDTEAFF.

This clonotype was seen more than once but under ten times. The chain joins TRBV7-6 to TRBJ2-3; 7 positions agree with TRBD2. CDR3 length: 15 amino acids. CDR1 and CDR2 (germline): SGHVS, FNYEAQ. The V gene end was trimmed by 5 bases and the J gene end by 6 bases; junction bases not matched to a gene: 11. CDR3 residues: CASSPSSGRMDTQYF. As DNA, the CDR3 is TGTGCCAGCAGCCCATCTAGCGGCCGTATGGATACGCAGTATTTT. Variable domain in full (rest from reference TRBV7-6 and TRBJ2-3): GAGVSQSPRYKVTKRGQDVALRCDPISGHVSLYWYRQALGQGPEFLTYFNYEAQQDKSGLPNDRFSAERPEGSISTLTIQRTEQRDSAMYRCASSPSSGRMDTQYFGPGTRLTVL.

In its sample, this clonotype was seen many times. The chain has TRBV12-3 or TRBV12-4 and TRBJ2-3; TRBD2 is a possible D gene (5 bases). The CDR3 has 12 amino acids. V lost 6 bases to trimming and J lost 10 bases, with 14 bases between them. The CDR3 here is CASSSLARAQYF. As DNA, the CDR3 is TGTGCCAGCAGCTCCCTAGCACGGGCGCAGTATTTT.

This clonotype has just a few counts. The chain combines TRBV5-1 with TRBJ2-7; TRBD1 matches 9 bases. This CDR3 has 13 residues. After removal of 4 bases from V and 6 bases from J, the junction contained 5 bases not matched to a gene. Germline CDR1 SGHRS, CDR2 YFSETQ. For the CDR3, the DNA is TGCGCCAGCAGCGCCGGGACAGGGCTCGAGCAGTACTTC. It specifies CASSAGTGLEQYF.

In the case of this clonotype: At one of its ends the junction is not consistent with the germline gene, which may arise from a read error. CDR3 nucleotides: TGTGCCAGCACCGCGGAGGGGTACTCTGGAAAAACCATATATTTC. It specifies CASTAEGYSGKTIYF. V usage is TRBV6-1 and J usage is TRBJ1-3, with TRBD1 as a possible D gene (5 bases). CDR1 is MNHNS, CDR2 SASEGT, per germline. This CDR3 is 15 amino acids long.

This clonotype was counted at least ten times. The gene calls are TRBV6-1 and TRBJ2-7; 10 nucleotides line up with TRBD1. After removal of 6 bases from V and 5 bases from J, the junction contained 7 bases not matched to a gene. CDR1 is MNHNS and CDR2 is SASEGT in the germline V gene. The CDR3 is made up of 14 amino acids. This CDR3 is CASSYRDRGDEQYF. The CDR3 bases are TGTGCCAGCAGCTACCGGGACAGGGGAGACGAGCAGTACTTC.

The sample holds many counts of this clonotype. The chain has TRBV28 and TRBJ2-1; 10 bases fit TRBD2. From germline, CDR1 is MDHEN and CDR2 SYDVKM. This CDR3 spans 16 amino acids. Losses at the gene ends were 4 bases for V and 9 bases for J; bases not matched to a gene: 12. The CDR3 DNA sequence: TGTGCCAGCAGTTCCAGCGGGAGGGGGGCCTTCTTTGAGCAGTTCTTC. Its protein is CASSSSGRGAFFEQFF.

This clonotype was counted ten times or more. The gene calls are TRBV7-2 and TRBJ2-3, with D tentatively TRBD2 (5 bases). CDR1 SGHTA and CDR2 FQGNSA come from the germline V gene. This CDR3 has 14 amino acids. Trimming took 2 bases from V and 6 from J, leaving 12 bases between them. The CDR3 spells CASSLSFSADTQYF. CDR3 DNA sequence: TGTGCCAGCAGCTTAAGTTTTAGCGCGGATACGCAGTATTTT.

This clonotype has ten or more counts. V gene TRBV2 combines with J gene TRBJ2-7; no clear D. Between the trimmed V and J ends, which lost 6 bases and 4 bases, there was a span of 7 bases. Germline V gene sequence: CDR1 SNHLY, CDR2 FYNNEI. The CDR3 length is 11 residues. Written as DNA, the CDR3 is TGTGCCAGCAGCGAACGATACGAGCAGTACTTC. This gives the protein CASSERYEQYF.

In the case of this clonotype: A single base separates this from a much larger clone, so it may be a read error. The genes are TRBV7-2 and TRBJ2-3; D is unresolved. Germline CDR1 SGHTA, CDR2 FQGNSA. The CDR3 has 11 residues. Written as DNA, the CDR3 is TGTGCCAGCGGGATTACAGATACGAAGTATTTT. Translated: CASGITDTKYF.

This clonotype was detected ten times or more. This chain uses TRBV11-1 with TRBJ2-1, with D unclear. Germline CDR1 and CDR2: SGHAT and FQDESV (reference sequence). The V gene lost 1 base and the J gene lost 5 bases, with 12 bases spanning the gap. The CDR3 is 15 amino acids. Here the CDR3 reads CASSLEPERDNEQFF. The DNA for the CDR3 is TGTGCCAGCAGCTTAGAACCCGAACGAGACAATGAGCAGTTCTTC.

The chain joins TRBV30 to TRBJ1-2; D uncertain. The germline V gene has CDR1 GTSNPN and CDR2 SVGIG (reference sequence). There are 13 residues in the CDR3. The V end was cut by 0 bases, the J end by 4 bases, with 9 bases between. In DNA, the CDR3 is TGTGCCTGGAGTGTAGATCAGATCTATGGCTACACCTTC. Protein product: CAWSVDQIYGYTF.

In its sample, this clonotype was seen once. This CDR3 fails to terminate in the conserved phenylalanine or tryptophan, so it likely reflects a read error. The J gene is TRBJ1-5, the V gene TRBV7-6, with 9 bases lining up with TRBD1. CDR3 size: 15 residues. The V and J ends lost 5 bases and 6 bases, in that order; junction bases with no gene match: 8. Germline V gene data show CDR1 as SGHVS and CDR2 as FNYEAQ. The CDR3 nucleotides are TGTGCCAGCAGCCGCTGGGACAGGGACATTCAGCCCCAGCATTCT. Amino acid sequence: CASSRWDRDIQPQHS.

In the case of this clonotype: A read error may explain this, as a much larger clone is one base away. The chain is built from TRBV18 and TRBJ2-1; 7 positions match TRBD2. There are 15 residues in the CDR3. Germline V gene data show CDR1 as KGHSH and CDR2 as LQKENI. The CDR3 spells CTSSRGLELYNEQFF. CDR3 DNA sequence: TGTACCAGCTCACGTGGACTAGAACTCTACAATGAGCAGTTCTTC.

The table lists this clonotype with many counts. This chain uses TRBV7-9 with TRBJ2-2, with D uncertain. CDR3 length equals 14 residues. The V end was cut by 4 bases, the J end by 5 bases, with 11 bases between. Germline V gene sequence: CDR1 SEHNR, CDR2 FQNEAQ (reference sequence). CDR3 DNA sequence: TGTGCCAGCAGCTATTATGCAGAGACCGGGGAGCTGTTTTTT. This codes for CASSYYAETGELFF.

This clonotype was seen only a few times. This sequence joins TRBV7-9 and TRBJ2-1; D uncertain. Germline lookup yields CDR1 SEHNR and CDR2 FQNEAQ (reference sequence). The CDR3 consists of 12 residues. V lost 2 bases to trimming and J lost 6 bases, with 5 bases between them. CDR3 sequence: CASSLSVNEQFF. CDR3 nucleotides: TGTGCCAGCAGCTTATCCGTCAATGAGCAGTTCTTC.